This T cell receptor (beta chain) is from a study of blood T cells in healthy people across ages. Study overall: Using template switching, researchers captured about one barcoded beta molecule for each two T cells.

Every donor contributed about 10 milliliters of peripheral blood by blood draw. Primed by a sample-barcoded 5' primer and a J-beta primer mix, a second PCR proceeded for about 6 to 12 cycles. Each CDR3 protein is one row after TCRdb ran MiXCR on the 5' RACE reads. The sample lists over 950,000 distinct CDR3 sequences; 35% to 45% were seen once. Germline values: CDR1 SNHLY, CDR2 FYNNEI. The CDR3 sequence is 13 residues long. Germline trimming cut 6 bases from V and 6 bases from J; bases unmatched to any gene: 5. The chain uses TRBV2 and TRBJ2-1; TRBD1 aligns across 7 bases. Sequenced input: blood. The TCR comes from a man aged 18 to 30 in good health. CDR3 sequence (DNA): TGTGCCAGCAGGGAACAGGGGCTCAATGAGCAGTTCTTC. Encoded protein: CASREQGLNEQFF.